This T cell receptor beta chain was recovered during a study of PD-1 blockade in mismatch repair-deficient tumors. Produced via immunoSEQ multiplex PCR; TCRdb's table is partial and in-frame only. The sample has roughly 15,000 clones; 80% to 85% are singletons. V was clipped by 1 base and J by 4 bases, with 8 bases between them. CDR1 SGHRS and CDR2 YFSETQ come from the germline V gene. The CDR3 sequence is 13 residues long. This chain uses TRBV5-1 with TRBJ2-5, with D maybe TRBD1 (5 bases). The source is an adult with mismatch repair-deficient cancer. The sequencing here drew on PBMCs, taken 4 weeks after starting pembrolizumab. CDR3 DNA: TGCGCCAGCAGCTTGATAGGGGCAGAGACCCAGTACTTC. This codes for CASSLIGAETQYF.